This T cell receptor beta chain was sequenced during a study of blood T cell repertoires in COVID-19. The CDR3 length is 15 residues. Germline CDR1 is SNHLY and CDR2 is FYNNEI. V was cut by 8 bases and J by 0 bases, with 16 bases left in between. Profiling relied on immunoSEQ multiplex PCR, and the TCRdb table lists in-frame clones only, not all of them. The sample shows tens of thousands of clones, roughly 84% of them seen only once. This sequence was found in a man between 65 and 85 years old with acute or convalescent COVID-19. Material: peripheral blood. The chain couples TRBV2 to TRBJ1-1, with D possibly TRBD1 on 6 matching bases. The chain's CDR3 is CASGGHRSMNTEAFF. DNA for the CDR3: TGTGCCAGCGGGGGACACCGGTCTATGAACACTGAAGCTTTCTTT.